Below, 13 T cell receptor beta chains from the same sample are listed, as sequenced in a study of T cells expressing NK-cell markers. For each CDR3 protein, TCRdb gives one entry from its re-call of the 5' RACE reads, without DNA. The sample data list fewer than 400,000 distinct CDR3 sequences. The sample comprised blood T cells: a sorted CD56 or NKG2C T cell subset, CD4+ or CD8+ T cells, or bulk PBMC T cells (not recorded which). Every receptor here comes from a man aged 18 to 69 in good health.

The J gene is TRBJ2-5, the V gene TRBV7-2; TCRdb lists TRBD2, though no DNA is available to test this call. Germline lookup yields CDR1 SGHTA and CDR2 FQGNSA. This CDR3 is built from 16 residues. CDR3 in amino acids: CASSLGILAGRETQYF.

CDR3 protein: CSARRGEFMFF. The chain links TRBV20-1 to TRBJ2-1; the TCRdb D gene call, TRBD2, has no DNA to confirm it. The germline V gene has CDR1 DFQATT and CDR2 SNEGSKA (reference sequence). The CDR3 has 11 residues.

This chain links TRBV3-1 with TRBJ1-3. Per germline, CDR1 LGHDT and CDR2 YNNKEL (reference sequence). CDR3 length equals 13 residues. The CDR3 spells CASSRNPQNTIYF.

The V call is TRBV2, the J call TRBJ2-3; TCRdb calls TRBD1, which cannot be checked without DNA. The length of the CDR3 is 15 residues. The V gene's germline CDR1 is SNHLY and CDR2 FYNNEI. The CDR3 sequence is CASRTGTGAGDTQYF. Supplemented by reference TRBV2 and TRBJ2-3, the full variable domain reads EPEVTQTPSHQVTQMGQEVILRCVPISNHLYFYWYRQILGQKVEFLVSFYNNEISEKSEIFDDQFSVERPDGSNFTLKIRSTKLEDSAMYFCASRTGTGAGDTQYFGPGTRLTVL.

The chain links TRBV20-1 to TRBJ1-1; lacking DNA, the TRBD1 call made by TCRdb goes unchecked. The germline V gene has CDR1 DFQATT and CDR2 SNEGSKA (reference sequence). CDR3 length equals 16 residues. This chain's CDR3 is CSARGQGAPLNTEAFF.

The V and J genes are TRBV23-1 and TRBJ2-7. TRBV23-1 counts as an open reading frame of uncertain function. The CDR3 sequence is 13 residues long. The CDR3 is CASSPLLGFEQYF.

The genes are TRBV7-9 and TRBJ2-2; TCRdb names TRBD1, which stays unverified in the absence of DNA. Germline CDR1 and CDR2: SEHNR and FQNEAQ (reference sequence). The CDR3 spans 17 residues. CDR3 residues: CASSLRFEQGGTGELFF.

The V gene is TRBV28, the J gene TRBJ2-5; lacking DNA, the TRBD1 call made by TCRdb goes unchecked. Germline CDR1 MDHEN, CDR2 SYDVKM. CDR3 length equals 13 residues. The CDR3 sequence is CASRQQGWETQYF.

This sequence joins TRBV6-1 and TRBJ1-2. The CDR3 extends over 14 amino acids. Looked up from germline, CDR1 is MNHNS and CDR2 is SASEGT. The CDR3 reads CATQLSTGYYGYTF.

This rearrangement joins TRBV25-1 to TRBJ2-2; without DNA, the TCRdb call of TRBD1 cannot be checked. Germline-derived CDR1 and CDR2 are MGHDK and SYGVNS. The CDR3 is 14 residues long. Here the CDR3 reads CASSESFGTTKLFF. Looking up the rest from reference TRBV25-1 and TRBJ2-2 gives the full variable domain: EADIYQTPRYLVIGTGKKITLECSQTMGHDKMYWYQQDPGMELHLIHYSYGVNSTEKGDLSSESTVSRIRTEHFPLTLESARPSHTSQYLCASSESFGTTKLFFGEGSRLTVL.

The chain employs TRBV18 and TRBJ2-1; TCRdb's D call, TRBD1, is unchecked because there is no DNA. Germline values: CDR1 KGHSH, CDR2 LQKENI. The CDR3 length is 17 residues. The CDR3: CASSPRKTGGSLDEQFF.

The chain couples TRBV6-1 to TRBJ1-2. Germline V gives CDR1 MNHNS, CDR2 SASEGT. The CDR3 is 14 amino acids. The CDR3: CASRSTGFGYGYTF.

The chain uses TRBV6-1 and TRBJ1-1; as DNA is missing, the TRBD1 call by TCRdb cannot be tested. This CDR3 comprises 16 residues. Looked up from germline, CDR1 is MNHNS and CDR2 is SASEGT. This CDR3 reads CASSDRQAGLETEAFF.